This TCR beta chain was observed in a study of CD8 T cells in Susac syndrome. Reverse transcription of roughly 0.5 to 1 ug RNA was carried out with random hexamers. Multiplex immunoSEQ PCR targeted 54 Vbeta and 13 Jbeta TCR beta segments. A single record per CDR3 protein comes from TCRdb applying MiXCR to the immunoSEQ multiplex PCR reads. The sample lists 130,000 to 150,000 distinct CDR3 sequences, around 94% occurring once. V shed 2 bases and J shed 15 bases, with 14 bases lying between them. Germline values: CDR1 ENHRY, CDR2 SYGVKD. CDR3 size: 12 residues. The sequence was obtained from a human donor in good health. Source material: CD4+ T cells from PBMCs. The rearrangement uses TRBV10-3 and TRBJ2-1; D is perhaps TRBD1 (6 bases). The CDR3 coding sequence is TGTGCCATCAGTGAGCCGGACAGAGGCGCGTTCTTC. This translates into CAISEPDRGAFF.